Presented here are 26 T cell receptor beta chains from one specimen sequenced in a study of blood T cell repertoires in COVID-19. Profiled with immunoSEQ multiplex PCR; TCRdb holds only in-frame clones, not every one. The repertoire includes approximately 74,000 clones, approximately 83% of them detected once, and around 2.3% sits in the top ten. The sequencing sample was made of peripheral blood. Receptors originate from a man older than 75 with active or convalescent COVID-19.

The chain uses TRBV19 and TRBJ2-1; D is possibly TRBD2 (6 bases). Looked up from germline, CDR1 is LNHDA and CDR2 is SQIVND (reference sequence). The CDR3 spans 16 residues. Trimming stripped 7 bases from V and 3 bases from J, with 19 bases between. DNA for the CDR3: TGTGCCAGTACCCCCCGGGACGGGGGATTCTACAATGAGCAGTTCTTC. Its protein product is CASTPRDGGFYNEQFF.

This clone was observed a single time. This chain joins TRBV5-1 and TRBJ2-3, with D perhaps TRBD1 (6 bases). This CDR3 comprises 15 residues. Germline-derived CDR1 and CDR2 are SGHRS and YFSETQ. The V gene lost 6 bases and the J gene lost 0 bases, with 14 bases spanning the gap. CDR3 coding DNA: TGCGCCAGCACCTACTCAGGGGAGAGCACAGATACGCAGTATTTT. Encoded protein: CASTYSGESTDTQYF.

In its sample, this clone was seen a few times. The chain is built from TRBV18 and TRBJ1-4; possible D gene TRBD1, 5 bases. CDR3 length: 17 residues. V lost 6 bases to trimming and J lost 3 bases, with 20 bases between them. The germline CDR1 and CDR2 sequences are KGHSH and LQKENI. The CDR3 loop reads CASSPKGIVSANEKLFF. DNA of the CDR3: TGTGCCAGCTCCCCCAAGGGGATTGTCTCGGCTAATGAAAAACTGTTTTTT.

This clone was seen a handful of times. Within the sample, other DNA sequences also encode this same CDR3. The chain couples TRBV7-2 to TRBJ1-6, with unresolved D. Trimming took off 1 base at V and 0 bases at J, with 4 bases between the two ends. The CDR3 consists of 15 residues. Germline V lookup: CDR1 SGHTA, CDR2 FQGNSA. The CDR3 region is CASSLDSSYNSPLHF. The DNA of the CDR3 is TGTGCCAGCAGCTTAGACAGCTCCTATAATTCACCCCTCCACTTT.

The rearrangement links TRBV19 to TRBJ1-2, with D possibly being TRBD1 (5 bases). Germline V gives CDR1 LNHDA, CDR2 SQIVND (reference sequence). V dropped 2 bases and J dropped 5 bases, with 15 bases sitting between them. CDR3 length: 15 amino acids. This CDR3 is CASSISGRGRYGYTF. The CDR3, as DNA: TGTGCCAGTAGTATATCTGGTAGGGGCCGGTATGGCTACACCTTC.

This chain joins TRBV5-1 and TRBJ1-6; TRBD1 is a possible D gene (5 bases). Germline CDR1 and CDR2: SGHRS and YFSETQ. V was pared by 1 base and J by 9 bases, with 11 bases between. The CDR3 runs 14 residues. The CDR3 loop is CASSLSGEASPLHF. The DNA of the CDR3 is TGCGCCAGCAGCTTGTCGGGGGAGGCTTCACCCCTCCACTTT.

The rearrangement uses TRBV11-2 and TRBJ1-6, with 10 nucleotides matching TRBD1. Germline V gives CDR1 SGHAT, CDR2 FQNNGV. Trimming removed 5 bases from V and 0 bases from J; junction bases left unmatched: 7. The CDR3 totals 18 residues. In nucleotides, the CDR3 is TGTGCCAGCAGCCGTGACAGGGGGCAGGGCTCCTATAATTCACCCCTCCACTTT. This translates into CASSRDRGQGSYNSPLHF.

The chain has TRBV4-1 and TRBJ2-2; D may be TRBD2 (6 bases). In germline, CDR1 is MGHRA, CDR2 YSYEKL. CDR3 length: 15 residues. V was shortened by 1 base and J by 1 base, with 7 bases between the two germline ends. The CDR3 spells CASSQAGGNTGELFF. The DNA of the CDR3 is TGCGCCAGCAGCCAAGCCGGGGGGAACACCGGGGAGCTGTTTTTT.

Details on this clone: Other nucleotide sequences in the sample specify the same CDR3. The chain is built from TRBV28 and TRBJ1-1; D is perhaps TRBD1 (6 bases). This CDR3 spans 12 amino acids. The V and J ends lost 5 bases and 5 bases respectively, with 9 bases between them. The germline gives CDR1 MDHEN, CDR2 SYDVKM. The CDR3 here is CASSLRGTEAFF. For the CDR3, the DNA is TGTGCCAGCAGTCTCAGGGGTACTGAAGCTTTCTTT.

The genes are TRBV6-5 and TRBJ2-7; D might be TRBD2 (6 bases). From germline, CDR1 is MNHEY and CDR2 SVGAGI. This CDR3 comprises 13 residues. Trimming took off 8 bases at V and 6 bases at J, with 17 bases between the two ends. The CDR3 nucleotides are TGTGCCAGCTGCCGCGGGGAGGCAAGCGAGCAGTACTTC. Its protein is CASCRGEASEQYF.

The chain joins TRBV10-1 to TRBJ2-7; TRBD1 aligns across 7 bases. From germline, CDR1 is WNHNN and CDR2 SYGVQD (reference sequence). V trimming: 2 bases; J trimming: 2 bases; junction bases outside the gene matches: 6. The CDR3 sequence is 15 residues long. CDR3 coding DNA: TGCGCCAGCAGTGAGGTACAGGGGACCCCCTACGAGCAGTACTTC. Translating gives CASSEVQGTPYEQYF.

This clone was seen once. The J gene is TRBJ1-4, the V gene TRBV15; 9 bases line up with TRBD1. Germline V lookup: CDR1 LNHNV, CDR2 YYDKDF (reference sequence). This CDR3 is 15 amino acids long. After removal of 3 bases from V and 8 bases from J, the junction contained 7 bases not matched to a gene. The CDR3 region is CATSSSRDREEKLFF. In nucleotides, the CDR3 is TGTGCCACCAGCAGCTCTAGGGACAGGGAAGAAAAACTGTTTTTT.

This clone appeared once. The chain employs TRBV28 and TRBJ2-4; 8 positions match TRBD2. The CDR3 runs 17 residues. The V and J ends lost 5 bases and 0 bases, in that order; junction bases with no gene match: 9. CDR1 is MDHEN and CDR2 is SYDVKM in the germline V gene. CDR3 loop: CASSLPGGGLAKNIQYF. The DNA for the CDR3 is TGTGCCAGCAGTCTCCCCGGGGGGGGTCTAGCCAAAAACATTCAGTACTTC.

The chain recombines TRBV3-1 (or the pseudogene TRBV3-2) with TRBJ2-1; 9 bases map to TRBD2. The trim removed 3 bases at V and 0 bases at J, leaving 3 bases unmatched. Germline V lookup: CDR1 LGHDT, CDR2 YNNKEL (reference sequence). The length of the CDR3 is 16 residues. The CDR3 here is CASSHISGSSYNEQFF. The CDR3 coding sequence is TGTGCCAGCAGCCACATTAGCGGGAGCTCCTACAATGAGCAGTTCTTC.

This sequence joins TRBV19 and TRBJ2-7; 11 positions agree with TRBD1. After removal of 6 bases from V and 5 bases from J, the junction contained 12 bases not matched to a gene. Germline CDR1 is LNHDA and CDR2 is SQIVND (reference sequence). This CDR3 spans 16 amino acids. The CDR3 sequence: CASSWTGGNQGNEQYF. DNA of the CDR3: TGTGCCAGTAGCTGGACAGGGGGCAACCAGGGGAACGAGCAGTACTTC.

The J gene is TRBJ1-1, the V gene TRBV12-5; 7 nucleotides line up with TRBD1. The CDR3 is 16 amino acids. The junction had 8 bases not matched to a gene; V was cut back by 3 bases and J by 1 base. Germline assignment: CDR1 LGHNT and CDR2 FRNRAP. In DNA, the CDR3 is TGTGCTAGTGGTTTTCTGTCTAGGGACAGGAACACTGAAGCTTTCTTT. Translation gives CASGFLSRDRNTEAFF.

This sequence joins TRBV27 and TRBJ2-5, with D maybe TRBD2 (5 bases). Germline lookup yields CDR1 MNHEY and CDR2 SMNVEV (reference sequence). The CDR3 length is 13 residues. Trimming removed 3 bases from V and 5 bases from J, with 10 bases in between. CDR3 amino acids: CASSFRRRETQYF. DNA for the CDR3: TGTGCCAGCAGTTTCCGGAGGAGGGAGACCCAGTACTTC.

V and J are TRBV21-1 and TRBJ2-7; TRBD1 reflects the table's D call only, with no check against the DNA. TRBV21-1 is termed a pseudogene. The CDR3 covers 15 residues. CDR3 amino acids: CASSPGTGGNNEQYF. CDR3 nucleotides: TGTGCCAGCAGCCCCGGTACAGGGGGCAACAACGAGCAGTACTTC.

The chain recombines TRBV15 with TRBJ2-6, with D tentatively TRBD1 (5 bases). Per germline, CDR1 LNHNV and CDR2 YYDKDF (reference sequence). Trimming pared 3 bases from V and 3 bases from J, leaving 9 bases between. The CDR3 has 15 amino acids. The CDR3 loop is CATSSRVFGANVLTF. DNA for the CDR3: TGTGCCACCAGCAGCAGGGTCTTTGGGGCCAACGTCCTGACTTTC. Combining the CDR3 with reference TRBV15 and TRBJ2-6 gives the whole variable domain DAMVIQNPRYQVTQFGKPVTLSCSQTLNHNVMYWYQQKSSQAPKLLFHYYDKDFNNEADTPDNFQSRRPNTSFCFLDIRSPGLGDTAMYLCATSSRVFGANVLTFGAGSRLTVL.

This chain joins TRBV27 and TRBJ1-1; D uncertain. The V end was cut by 6 bases, the J end by 4 bases, with 12 bases between. The CDR3 consists of 13 residues. Germline V lookup: CDR1 MNHEY, CDR2 SMNVEV (reference sequence). CDR3 in amino acids: CASSLSIGTEAFF. As DNA, the CDR3 is TGTGCCAGCAGCCTTTCAATCGGCACTGAAGCTTTCTTT.

There are a few counts of this clone. The chain carries TRBV6-2 or TRBV6-3 and TRBJ1-5; perhaps TRBD1 as D (5 bases). V was shortened by 5 bases and J by 7 bases, with 12 bases between the two germline ends. This CDR3 contains 13 residues. CDR1 is MNHEY and CDR2 is SVGEGT in the germline V gene. CDR3 protein: CASSVTVSQPQHF. The CDR3 DNA is TGTGCCAGCAGTGTGACAGTTTCGCAGCCCCAGCATTTT.

This rearrangement joins TRBV5-1 to TRBJ2-5, with D possibly TRBD2 on 6 matching bases. Germline V gene lookup returns CDR1 SGHRS and CDR2 YFSETQ. V was pared by 0 bases and J by 5 bases, with 11 bases between. The CDR3 has 14 amino acids. The CDR3 DNA follows: TGCGCCAGCAGCTTGGGCGGGGTACGCGAGACCCAGTACTTC. Amino acids: CASSLGGVRETQYF.

The chain has TRBV7-9 and TRBJ2-3, with 8 bases identical to TRBD2. Per the germline V gene, CDR1 is SEHNR and CDR2 is FQNEAQ (reference sequence). J gave up 14 bases and V 6 bases, and 16 bases lay outside the gene matches. This CDR3 comprises 14 residues. The chain's CDR3 is CASRPQGGRSHLYF. For the CDR3, the DNA is TGTGCCAGCAGACCACAGGGCGGGAGGTCCCATCTGTATTTT.

V gene TRBV30 combines with J gene TRBJ1-4; 9 positions agree with TRBD1. This CDR3 is 14 amino acids long. V dropped 2 bases and J dropped 7; count of bases not matched to a gene: 5. Germline lookup yields CDR1 GTSNPN and CDR2 SVGIG (reference sequence). The CDR3 sequence: CAWSLTGGAEKLFF. DNA of the CDR3: TGTGCCTGGAGTTTGACAGGGGGTGCTGAAAAACTGTTTTTT.

V and J are TRBV27 and TRBJ2-5, with unresolved D. This CDR3 has 13 residues. Germline CDR1 and CDR2: MNHEY and SMNVEV (reference sequence). V was clipped by 3 bases and J by 4 bases, with 9 bases between them. CDR3 bases: TGTGCCAGCAGTTTTGGCCCCCCAGAGACCCAGTACTTC. The encoded protein is CASSFGPPETQYF.

V is TRBV4-1 and J is TRBJ1-4; 8 positions match TRBD1. The CDR3 runs to 16 residues. Trimming took 6 bases from V and 0 from J; bases not matched to a gene: 6. Germline loops: CDR1 MGHRA, CDR2 YSYEKL. The DNA for the CDR3 is TGCGCCAGCAGTAGACAGGGGTATGCAACTAATGAAAAACTGTTTTTT. It yields the protein CASSRQGYATNEKLFF.